The rows below give T cell receptor beta chains drawn from one sample of a study of shared clonotypes between healthy human individuals. Libraries were prepared by immunoSEQ multiplex PCR; TCRdb keeps only in-frame clonotypes and omits some of them. Of a few million clones in the sample, roughly nine tenths are singletons; the top ten hold 0.13% to 0.15%. The sequencing sample was made of naive CD4+ T cells sorted from blood. Receptor source: a man between 18 and 29 years old in good health. The conserved cysteine and the conserved F or W are not part of the CDR3 here. Fields, in order: D gene, V gene, J gene, CDR3 protein. A D gene is named only where the DNA matches it firmly.

>TRBD2|TRBV7-2|TRBJ2-1
ASSYRVSAGLADYNEQF
>TRBD1|TRBV7-3|TRBJ2-1
ASSQTGTGVGNEQF
>TRBD1|TRBV18|TRBJ1-4
ASSLGTGINEKLF
>TRBD2|TRBV19|TRBJ2-7
ASSTNPGGPYEQY
>.|TRBV18|TRBJ2-5
ASSPGTLYQETQY
>.|TRBV10-3|TRBJ1-1
AISVRRDGEMNTEAF
>.|TRBV5-8|TRBJ2-6
ASSLVRRGPTGANVLT
>TRBD1|TRBV11-2|TRBJ1-4
ASKQGAANEKLF
>.|TRBV10-2|TRBJ2-7
ASSEAGSYEQY
>.|TRBV27|TRBJ1-5
ASSLSRGEAQH
>.|TRBV30|TRBJ2-2
AWSTPHLGSGELF
>.|TRBV19|TRBJ2-3
ASSAQGQADTQY
>.|TRBV11-2|TRBJ2-5
ASSLVSVPTLETQY
>.|TRBV23-1|TRBJ1-5
ASSQCQPQH
>TRBD1|TRBV30|TRBJ1-2
AWSQDRKGGYT
>TRBD1|TRBV5-4|TRBJ1-6
ASSMDRGIGNSPLH
>.|TRBV9|TRBJ1-5
ASSVGKQENQPQH
>TRBD1|TRBV30|TRBJ1-5
AWSVDRERQPQH
>.|TRBV10-1|TRBJ2-3
ASQDSGTDTQY
>TRBD1|TRBV5-1|TRBJ2-4
ASSLVRDSKDKNIQY
>TRBD1|TRBV6-6|TRBJ2-7
ASNLHRDRGKYEQY
>.|TRBV12-1|TRBJ1-6
ASSHDRADNSPLH
>.|TRBV14|TRBJ1-1
ASSRQLKNTEAF
>.|TRBV19|TRBJ2-2
ASSWLADSTNTGELF
>.|TRBV6-5|TRBJ2-1
ASSYLAGSYEQF
>TRBD1|TRBV19|TRBJ2-7
ASSMDRSSYEQY
>.|TRBV6-4|TRBJ2-7
ASSDSESDTSGQSYEQY
>.|TRBV11-2|TRBJ1-1
ASSLVSGSATEAF
>.|TRBV5-1|TRBJ2-1
ASSSLLELRPAPEQF
>.|TRBV7-2|TRBJ1-5
ASSSERGEPQH
>TRBD2|TRBV5-1|TRBJ2-5
ASSLWTSGPRAQY
>.|TRBV19|TRBJ2-1
ASTRRLDNEQF
>.|TRBV11-2|TRBJ2-5
ASSPGTKTGETQY
>.|TRBV2|TRBJ1-1
ASSELTPRGNTEAF
>TRBD2|TRBV5-1|TRBJ2-5
ASSLELAGGWQETQY
>.|TRBV5-1|TRBJ1-3
ASSLGYGNTIY
>TRBD2|TRBV2|TRBJ2-3
ASSSLAGGRDTQY
>TRBD2|TRBV5-5|TRBJ2-3
ASSLGASGLGDTQY
>.|TRBV2|TRBJ1-4
ASSGQSATNEKLF
>TRBD1|TRBV2|TRBJ2-7
ASTQGAYEQY
>.|TRBV19|TRBJ2-7
ASSVQVSSYEQY
>TRBD1|TRBV6-1|TRBJ1-2
ASTRDRGDYT
>.|TRBV9|TRBJ2-5
ASSVVERETQY
>TRBD1|TRBV10-1|TRBJ2-7
ASSESGTALYEQY
>TRBD2|TRBV6-5|TRBJ2-1
ASSRLAGGGNEQF
>.|TRBV6-5|TRBJ1-2
ASREVSHYGYT
>TRBD1|TRBV7-9|TRBJ1-3
ASIMTGGFGNTIY
>.|TRBV5-1|TRBJ2-7
ASSLGLNKPSEQY
>.|TRBV19|TRBJ1-5
ASSIGPVEPQH
>.|TRBV5-1|TRBJ2-7
ASKLAAAGQQYEQY
>.|TRBV19|TRBJ2-3
ASSANTHREGTDTQY
>.|TRBV7-9|TRBJ2-3
ASSATGVDTQY
>TRBD1|TRBV2|TRBJ1-2
ASSERRQGAGGYT